This T cell receptor beta chain was sequenced during a study of vaccination effects on CD4 cells after COVID-19. Study-wide background: Either the BNT162b2 or mRNA-1273 vaccine was given to participants in two doses. Each well held some 2.2 million PBMC cultured with around 10 ug/ml peptides and around 11 IU/ml IL-2. Points from the study as a whole: New vaccine-induced clones were the main type among post-vaccine spike-reactive clones in convalescents.

Notes on this clone: Its antigen is not known.

Trimming left V 4 bases short and J 3 bases short, with 14 bases between. CDR1 and CDR2 from the germline V gene are SGDLS and YYNGEE. CDR3 length: 14 amino acids. Subsequent to a culture period of roughly 11 days, CD4+ T cells were isolated. In the cultures, half the medium was exchanged for IL-2 medium on days 3 and 7. Repertoires were generated with immunoSEQ multiplex PCR, while TCRdb's copy carries only in-frame clones and drops some. The sample holds some 63,000 clones, under 80% seen once. The specimen was CD4+ T cells from PBMCs cultured without peptide, collected before COVID-19 vaccination. The J gene is TRBJ2-7, the V gene TRBV9; D tentatively fits TRBD1 or TRBD2 (5 bases each). This clonotype was sampled from a human donor who had a prior SARS-CoV-2 infection. CDR3 in DNA: TGTGCCAGCAGCCCCCTGGGGGACCGCTACGAGCAGTACTTC. Translated: CASSPLGDRYEQYF. Full variable domain (rest looked up from reference TRBV9 and TRBJ2-7): DSGVTQTPKHLITATGQRVTLRCSPRSGDLSVYWYQQSLDQGLQFLIQYYNGEERAKGNILERFSAQQFPDLHSELNLSSLELGDSALYFCASSPLGDRYEQYFGPGTRLTVT.